What follows are 4 T cell receptor beta chains derived from one specimen sequenced in a study of Tregs in tolerant kidney transplant recipients. Sequencing used immunoSEQ multiplex PCR; TCRdb keeps in-frame clones, though not all of them. The data contain around 50,000 clones, around four fifths of them seen just once; the ten biggest clones take up around 5.2%. The sample comprised CD4+ T cells from blood. The receptor set was obtained from a human donor in good health.

The rearrangement uses TRBV1 and TRBJ1-1. TRBV1 represents a pseudogene. This CDR3 contains 17 residues. The CDR3: CTSSRISGGQGDHEAFF. The CDR3 coding sequence is TGCACCAGCAGCCGGATTAGCGGGGGCCAGGGGGACCATGAAGCTTTCTTT.

The chain links TRBV5-1 to TRBJ1-1; a possible D gene is TRBD1 (6 bases). From germline, CDR1 is SGHRS and CDR2 YFSETQ. V was shortened by 0 bases and J by 0 bases, with 12 bases between the two germline ends. The CDR3 is 16 amino acids. The CDR3 nucleotides read TGCGCCAGCAGCTTGGCGGGGGGCGGGATGAACACTGAAGCTTTCTTT. Encoded protein: CASSLAGGGMNTEAFF.

The chain couples TRBV2 to TRBJ2-1, with 8 nucleotides matching TRBD2. The CDR3 is 15 amino acids. The trim removed 6 bases at V and 7 bases at J, leaving 11 bases unmatched. Germline V lookup: CDR1 SNHLY, CDR2 FYNNEI. The CDR3 loop reads CASRGTSLWGNEQFF. CDR3 nucleotides: TGTGCCAGCAGAGGGACTAGTTTGTGGGGTAATGAGCAGTTCTTC.

The CDR3 DNA sequence: TGTGCTAGTGGGGCAGGGGTCTGGGACACTGAAGCTTTCTTT. It encodes CASGAGVWDTEAFF. The chain links TRBV12-5 to TRBJ1-1; D is perhaps TRBD1 (6 bases). The CDR3 sequence is 14 residues long. V shed 6 bases and J shed 3 bases, with 14 bases lying between them. The germline V gene has CDR1 LGHNT and CDR2 FRNRAP.